The 17 T cell receptor beta chains below all came from one sample that was sequenced in a study of shared clonotypes between healthy human individuals. Clones were sequenced by immunoSEQ multiplex PCR, and TCRdb holds only the in-frame ones, with some missing. The data contain 2,100,000 or so clones, approximately 96% of them singletons. Sequenced sample: naive CD4+ T cells sorted from blood. The subset: CD45RA+ positively selected. Every receptor here comes from a man between 18 and 29 years old in good health.

This clone was found once. The chain joins TRBV5-4 to TRBJ1-6, with 9 bases that match TRBD1. This CDR3 is built from 17 residues. J was trimmed by 2 bases and V by 2 bases; bases with no gene match: 5. Per germline, CDR1 SGHNT and CDR2 YYREEE (reference sequence). The DNA for the CDR3 is TGTGCCAGCAGCTTTACAGGGGGCACGCCCTATAATTCACCCCTCCACTTT. Protein sequence: CASSFTGGTPYNSPLHF.

The genes are TRBV9 and TRBJ1-4; 9 positions match TRBD1. Trimming cost V 0 bases and J 8 bases; bases outside gene matches: 11. Germline V gene sequence: CDR1 SGDLS, CDR2 YYNGEE. The CDR3 sequence is 17 residues long. CDR3 coding DNA: TGTGCCAGCAGCGTAGAGGGACAGGGCCTCACTGGGGAAAAACTGTTTTTT. Translated: CASSVEGQGLTGEKLFF.

This chain connects TRBV2 to TRBJ2-1; possible D gene TRBD2, 6 bases. There are 15 residues in the CDR3. V lost 2 bases and J lost 3, with 11 bases in between. CDR1 is SNHLY, CDR2 FYNNEI, per germline. The CDR3 DNA follows: TGTGCCAGCAGTGAATGGGGGGAGGACTACAATGAGCAGTTCTTC. Translating it yields CASSEWGEDYNEQFF.

The V gene is TRBV28, the J gene TRBJ2-7; 8 nucleotides line up with TRBD2. V lost 5 bases, J lost 2 bases, and 8 bases stayed unmatched. The V gene's germline CDR1 is MDHEN and CDR2 SYDVKM. This CDR3 has 15 amino acids. CDR3 loop: CASSRGGPSPYEQYF. CDR3 bases: TGTGCCAGCAGTCGCGGGGGGCCCTCACCCTACGAGCAGTACTTC.

The gene calls are TRBV18 and TRBJ1-1, with TRBD1 identical over 9 bases. The V gene's germline CDR1 is KGHSH and CDR2 LQKENI. This CDR3 spans 18 amino acids. The V and J ends lost 4 bases and 1 base, in that order; junction bases with no gene match: 13. The CDR3 loop is CASSRSRDREFGNTEAFF. The CDR3 bases are TGTGCCAGCTCACGAAGCCGGGACAGGGAATTCGGGAACACTGAAGCTTTCTTT.

The V gene is TRBV4-1, the J gene TRBJ1-6; D perhaps matches TRBD1 (5 bases). Germline V gives CDR1 MGHRA, CDR2 YSYEKL. The CDR3 is 17 amino acids. Trimming shortened V by 1 base and J by 7 bases, and 17 bases separated the two germline ends. The CDR3 DNA reads TGCGCCAGCAGCCAAGGTGCTATGGGGGTAGGGAATTCACCCCTCCACTTT. This sequence encodes CASSQGAMGVGNSPLHF.

The genes are TRBV10-3 and TRBJ2-7; D is perhaps TRBD2 (6 bases). The CDR3 spans 15 residues. The germline V and J ends were trimmed by 3 bases and 0 bases, with 12 bases remaining between them. Per germline, CDR1 ENHRY and CDR2 SYGVKD. This CDR3 reads CAISDEGRSSYEQYF. The CDR3 DNA sequence: TGTGCCATCAGTGATGAGGGGAGGAGCTCCTACGAGCAGTACTTC.

This sequence joins TRBV30 and TRBJ1-1; 9 positions agree with TRBD1. The CDR3 length is 15 residues. V lost 3 bases to trimming and J lost 1 base; unmatched junction nucleotides: 6. CDR1 is GTSNPN and CDR2 is SVGIG in the germline V gene (reference sequence). CDR3 region: CAWRTGGGWNTEAFF. CDR3 nucleotide sequence: TGTGCCTGGAGGACAGGGGGGGGTTGGAACACTGAAGCTTTCTTT.

The chain carries TRBV5-4 and TRBJ2-1; tentative D call: TRBD1 (6 bases). The ends were cut back, 0 bases at V and 9 bases at J, with 13 bases in the middle. Germline CDR1 and CDR2: SGHNT and YYREEE (reference sequence). CDR3 length: 14 residues. CDR3 amino acids: CASSLGGPIPEQFF. For the CDR3, the DNA is TGTGCCAGCAGCTTGGGGGGGCCGATACCTGAGCAGTTCTTC.

V and J are TRBV7-2 and TRBJ1-3; 7 bases map to TRBD1. The V segment lost 6 bases and the J segment 4 bases; nucleotides outside the gene matches: 6. Germline CDR1 SGHTA, CDR2 FQGNSA. The CDR3 sequence is 14 residues long. This chain's CDR3 is CASREGTVGNTIYF. CDR3 coding DNA: TGTGCCAGCAGGGAGGGGACAGTCGGAAACACCATATATTTT.

The CDR3 DNA follows: TGTGCCAGCAGCTATCAGAGCTCCTATAATTCACCCCTCCACTTT. Translated: CASSYQSSYNSPLHF. The chain employs TRBV9 and TRBJ1-6; D unclear. Germline V gives CDR1 SGDLS, CDR2 YYNGEE. The CDR3 totals 15 residues. The V and J ends lost 4 bases and 0 bases respectively, with 8 bases between them.

The count of this clone is one. V is TRBV2 and J is TRBJ1-4; tentative D call: TRBD1 (6 bases). Germline V gives CDR1 SNHLY, CDR2 FYNNEI. With 6 bases removed from V and 14 bases from J, the gap between germline ends came to 13 bases. CDR3 length equals 11 residues. The CDR3 loop is CASREQGPLFF. The CDR3 DNA sequence: TGTGCCAGCAGGGAACAGGGTCCCCTGTTTTTT.

V and J are TRBV9 and TRBJ2-7; D not resolved. CDR3 length equals 15 residues. Germline values: CDR1 SGDLS, CDR2 YYNGEE. Trimming took off 0 bases at V and 3 bases at J, with 13 bases between the two ends. CDR3 coding DNA: TGTGCCAGCAGCGTAGGGGCAGGTACCATCTACGAGCAGTACTTC. This codes for CASSVGAGTIYEQYF.

Notes on this clone: Other DNA sequences in the sample encode the same CDR3. This chain links TRBV5-1 with TRBJ2-7, with 8 bases fitting TRBD1. Unmatched junction bases numbered 5, after V lost 0 bases and J lost 6 bases. Looked up from germline, CDR1 is SGHRS and CDR2 is YFSETQ. The CDR3 is made up of 14 amino acids. The CDR3 nucleotides are TGCGCCAGCAGCTTGGTAGCAGGGGGCGGCGAGCAGTACTTC. This gives the protein CASSLVAGGGEQYF. Using reference TRBV5-1 and TRBJ2-7 for the parts outside the CDR3, the full variable domain is KAGVTQTPRYLIKTRGQQVTLSCSPISGHRSVSWYQQTPGQGLQFLFEYFSETQRNKGNFPGRFSGRQFSNSRSEMNVSTLELGDSALYLCASSLVAGGGEQYFGPGTRLTVT.

The chain carries TRBV5-6 and TRBJ2-3; TRBD1 agrees at 12 bases. CDR1 is SGHDT, CDR2 YYEEEE, per germline. There are 17 residues in the CDR3. V gave up 0 bases and J gave up 3 bases; unmatched junction bases: 5. CDR3 sequence reads: CASSLVRDRGLTDTQYF. In DNA, the CDR3 is TGTGCCAGCAGCTTGGTCCGGGACAGGGGGCTAACAGATACGCAGTATTTT.

V gene TRBV10-3 combines with J gene TRBJ2-1; 7 bases line up with TRBD1. The length of the CDR3 is 15 residues. CDR1 and CDR2 (germline): ENHRY, SYGVKD. V was clipped by 4 bases and J by 4 bases; unmatched bases: 7. The CDR3 coding sequence is TGTGCCATCAGTGGAGGCACAGGGGATTACAATGAGCAGTTCTTC. Its protein product is CAISGGTGDYNEQFF.

The V gene is TRBV25-1, the J gene TRBJ1-6; 8 bases line up with TRBD1. The germline V gene encodes CDR1 MGHDK and CDR2 SYGVNS. The CDR3 spans 17 residues. V shed 2 bases and J 10 bases; nucleotides not matched to a gene: 13. In DNA form, the CDR3 reads TGTGCCAGCAGTGAACCCCCCCGGGACAGGTTGGAATCACCCCTCCACTTT. Amino acid sequence: CASSEPPRDRLESPLHF. Looking up the rest from reference TRBV25-1 and TRBJ1-6 gives the full variable domain: EADIYQTPRYLVIGTGKKITLECSQTMGHDKMYWYQQDPGMELHLIHYSYGVNSTEKGDLSSESTVSRIRTEHFPLTLESARPSHTSQYLCASSEPPRDRLESPLHFGNGTRLTVT.